This TCR beta chain originates from a study of cytomegalovirus exposure and HLA in healthy donors. General study points: Association of a missense DCLRE1C variant with TCR beta V- and J-gene trimming was reported in a later analysis. Upon later analysis, HLA-associated TCR beta chains proved more clonally expanded than other, equally common chains. TRBV6-2, TRBV6-3 and some other V segments were unresolvable in 87-base-pair reads.

Notes on this clone: Its antigen remains unidentified.

J lost 1 base, V lost 4 bases, and 5 bases had no gene match. Germline values: CDR1 SGDLS, CDR2 YYNGEE. This CDR3 spans 15 amino acids. Primers for the PCR totalled 60 Vbeta and 13 Jbeta. Study processing details: Later work found tens of millions of unique TCR beta chains, with some 11 million shared. Clones were sequenced by immunoSEQ multiplex PCR, and TCRdb holds only the in-frame ones, with some missing. Clonal size and the V and J genes are those of that table, whereas D and trimming came from the DNA. This table holds 75,000 to 95,000 clones, around 90% found once. Sequencing input: PBMCs. This sequence joins TRBV9 and TRBJ2-7; 10 positions match TRBD2. The origin of this receptor is a man between 18 and 29 years old in good health and CMV-seronegative. CDR3 coding DNA: TGTGCCAGCAGCTCCGGACTAGCGGATTCCTACGAGCAGTACTTC. The encoded protein is CASSSGLADSYEQYF. Drawing the rest from reference TRBV9 and TRBJ2-7, the complete variable domain is DSGVTQTPKHLITATGQRVTLRCSPRSGDLSVYWYQQSLDQGLQFLIQYYNGEERAKGNILERFSAQQFPDLHSELNLSSLELGDSALYFCASSSGLADSYEQYFGPGTRLTVT.